One sample yielded the 13 T cell receptor beta chains listed below, sequenced in a study of cytomegalovirus exposure and HLA in healthy donors. The PCR used 60 Vbeta and 13 Jbeta primers. Clones were sequenced by immunoSEQ multiplex PCR, and TCRdb holds only the in-frame ones, with some missing. The sample yields more than 80,000 clones, around 75% seen once. Sequencing was performed on PBMCs. The receptors here all came from a female donor in good health and CMV-seronegative.

The J gene is TRBJ1-3, the V gene TRBV7-9, with TRBD1 as a possible D gene (6 bases). Germline-derived CDR1 and CDR2 are SEHNR and FQNEAQ (reference sequence). The V and J ends lost 2 bases and 3 bases respectively, with 14 bases between them. The CDR3 totals 16 residues. This CDR3 reads CASSLTTGKGGNTIYF. The CDR3 region has the DNA TGTGCCAGCAGCTTAACAACAGGGAAAGGTGGAAACACCATATATTTT. Filled out from reference TRBV7-9 and TRBJ1-3, the complete variable domain reads DTGVSQNPRHKITKRGQNVTFRCDPISEHNRLYWYRQTLGQGPEFLTYFQNEAQLEKSRLLSDRFSAERPKGSFSTLEIQRTEQGDSAMYLCASSLTTGKGGNTIYFGEGSWLTVV.

The chain recombines TRBV5-8 with TRBJ1-2; 11 nucleotides match TRBD1. The CDR3 sequence is 14 residues long. CDR1 is SGHTS and CDR2 is YDEGEE in the germline V gene. V shed 3 bases, J shed 5 bases, and the junction held 3 bases outside the gene matches. CDR3 amino acids: CASSWTGGFYGYTF. For the CDR3, the DNA is TGTGCCAGCAGCTGGACAGGGGGCTTTTATGGCTACACCTTC.

This clone was found a few times. V usage is TRBV2 and J usage is TRBJ1-5; tentative D call: TRBD1 (6 bases). The germline V and J ends were trimmed by 3 bases and 5 bases, with 11 bases remaining between them. The CDR3 is 14 residues long. Germline values: CDR1 SNHLY, CDR2 FYNNEI. CDR3: CASSDATGYQPQHF. The CDR3 DNA is TGTGCCAGCAGTGACGCGACAGGTTATCAGCCCCAGCATTTT.

This chain connects TRBV15 to TRBJ2-5; tentatively, D is TRBD2 (6 bases). The V gene lost 4 bases and the J gene lost 0 bases, with 15 bases spanning the gap. Germline CDR1 reads LNHNV; CDR2 reads YYDKDF (reference sequence). The CDR3 runs to 16 residues. The chain's CDR3 is CATSNPKEGYQETQYF. As DNA, the CDR3 is TGTGCCACCAGCAACCCGAAGGAGGGTTACCAAGAGACCCAGTACTTC.

V usage is TRBV6-6 and J usage is TRBJ2-7; perhaps TRBD1 as D (6 bases). Trimming removed 8 bases at V and 0 bases at J, with 14 bases between. Germline V gene sequence: CDR1 MNHNY, CDR2 SVGAGI (reference sequence). The CDR3 contains 14 residues. The CDR3: CASGVGTRSYEQYF. The CDR3 nucleotides are TGTGCCAGCGGGGTGGGGACACGCTCCTACGAGCAGTACTTC.

The chain carries TRBV5-4 and TRBJ2-7; 7 bases are shared with TRBD2. Trimming removed 0 bases from V and 6 bases from J; junction bases left unmatched: 9. CDR1 is SGHNT and CDR2 is YYREEE in the germline V gene (reference sequence). This CDR3 has 15 residues. In DNA form, the CDR3 reads TGTGCCAGCAGCTTGGGGTCCGTCAGGGAGGGCGAGCAGTACTTC. Encoded protein: CASSLGSVREGEQYF.

The J gene is TRBJ2-2, the V gene TRBV2; D uncertain. The V end was cut by 7 bases, the J end by 2 bases, with 5 bases between. CDR3 length: 12 residues. Germline CDR1 SNHLY, CDR2 FYNNEI. In nucleotides, the CDR3 is TGTGCCAGCATCGTTAACACCGGGGAGCTGTTTTTT. Encoded protein: CASIVNTGELFF.

This sequence joins TRBV5-1 and TRBJ2-1; D remains unclear. Germline values: CDR1 SGHRS, CDR2 YFSETQ. The CDR3 totals 12 residues. V lost 4 bases, J lost 7 bases, and 9 bases lay in between. The DNA of the CDR3 is TGCGCCAGCAGCCCACCAGGAAATGAGCAGTTCTTC. It specifies CASSPPGNEQFF.

This sequence joins TRBV6-6 and TRBJ2-7; D possibly corresponds to TRBD1 (5 bases). Trimming cost V 2 bases and J 0 bases, with 8 bases left between them. Germline V gene lookup returns CDR1 MNHNY and CDR2 SVGAGI (reference sequence). The CDR3 has 14 residues. The CDR3 loop reads CASSYQGYSYEQYF. Written as DNA, the CDR3 is TGTGCCAGCAGTTACCAGGGATACTCCTACGAGCAGTACTTC.

The V gene is TRBV5-6, the J gene TRBJ2-7; D gene uncertain. V was shortened by 0 bases and J by 3 bases, with 7 bases between the two germline ends. This CDR3 comprises 13 residues. CDR1 is SGHDT and CDR2 is YYEEEE in the germline V gene. Here the CDR3 DNA reads TGTGCCAGCAGCTTGGTTCTAGGCTACGAGCAGTACTTC. It yields the protein CASSLVLGYEQYF.

This sequence joins TRBV9 and TRBJ2-1; 7 nucleotides agree with TRBD2. V lost 4 bases to trimming and J lost 6 bases; unmatched junction nucleotides: 10. Per germline, CDR1 SGDLS and CDR2 YYNGEE. This CDR3 has 15 amino acids. The CDR3 spells CASSPGLVPANEQFF. The CDR3 DNA reads TGTGCCAGCAGCCCTGGACTAGTCCCCGCCAATGAGCAGTTCTTC.

The chain combines TRBV7-8 with TRBJ1-6, with 11 bases fitting TRBD1. This CDR3 has 21 amino acids. Trimming removed 2 bases from V and 5 bases from J; junction bases left unmatched: 17. The V gene's germline CDR1 is SGHVS and CDR2 FQNEAQ. CDR3 sequence (DNA): TGTGCCAGCAGCTTACACCGGGACAGGGGGACACTTCCCCCCCATAATTCACCCCTCCACTTT. Its translation is CASSLHRDRGTLPPHNSPLHF.

About this clone itself: This CDR3 is also generated by other DNA sequences in the sample. The chain has TRBV28 and TRBJ1-5; TRBD1 might be the D (5 bases). The V end was cut by 5 bases, the J end by 2 bases, with 10 bases between. This CDR3 has 14 residues. Germline V CDR1 and CDR2: MDHEN, SYDVKM. In nucleotides, the CDR3 is TGTGCCAGCAGTGGCGGGGGAGGCAATCAGCCCCAGCATTTT. Its protein is CASSGGGGNQPQHF.